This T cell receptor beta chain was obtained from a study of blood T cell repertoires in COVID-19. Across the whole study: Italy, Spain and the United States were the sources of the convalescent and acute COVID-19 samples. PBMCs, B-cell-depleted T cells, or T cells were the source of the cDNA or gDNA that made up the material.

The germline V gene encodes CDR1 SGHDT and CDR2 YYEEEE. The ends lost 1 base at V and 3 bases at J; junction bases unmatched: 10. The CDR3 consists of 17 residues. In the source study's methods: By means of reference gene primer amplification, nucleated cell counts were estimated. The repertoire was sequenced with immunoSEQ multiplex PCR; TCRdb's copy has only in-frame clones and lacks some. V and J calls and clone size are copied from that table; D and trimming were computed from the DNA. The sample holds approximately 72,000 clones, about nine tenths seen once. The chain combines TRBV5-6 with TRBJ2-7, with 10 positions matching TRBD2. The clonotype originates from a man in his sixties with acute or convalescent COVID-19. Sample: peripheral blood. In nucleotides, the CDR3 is TGTGCCAGCAGCTTGTCCCTATCTAGCGGGGGTTACTACGAGCAGTACTTC. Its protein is CASSLSLSSGGYYEQYF.